The 15 T cell receptor beta chains given below trace back to one sample, sequenced in a study of blood T cell repertoires in COVID-19. Here immunoSEQ multiplex PCR was the method, and the copy in TCRdb shows in-frame clones only, minus some. The profile shows some 390,000 clones, 85% to 90% of them singletons. The sample comprised PBMCs or T cells enriched from blood (not recorded which). Source of these receptors: a man aged 25 to 45 who had recovered from COVID-19.

V is TRBV6-5 and J is TRBJ1-2; no clear D gene. CDR1 is MNHEY and CDR2 is SVGAGI in the germline V gene. The CDR3 is 15 amino acids. Trimming took 2 bases from V and 2 from J, leaving 12 bases between them. CDR3 bases: TGTGCCAGCAGTTACGGAACCTCTAGGAACTATGGCTACACCTTC. The encoded protein is CASSYGTSRNYGYTF.

The J gene is TRBJ1-2, the V gene TRBV6-5; D is undetermined. This CDR3 has 14 amino acids. Germline V gives CDR1 MNHEY, CDR2 SVGAGI. The V end was cut by 5 bases, the J end by 7 bases, with 17 bases between. The CDR3 is CASSTGLTLGGYTF. In nucleotides, the CDR3 is TGTGCCAGCAGTACCGGACTGACTTTAGGTGGCTACACCTTC.

V and J are TRBV28 and TRBJ1-6; D call uncertain. The ends were cut back, 7 bases at V and 2 bases at J, with 12 bases in the middle. This CDR3 contains 15 residues. Germline V gene data show CDR1 as MDHEN and CDR2 as SYDVKM. Here the CDR3 DNA reads TGTGCCAGCATGATTCCCGGGGCCTATAATTCACCCCTCCACTTT. Protein: CASMIPGAYNSPLHF.

V gene TRBV11-2 combines with J gene TRBJ2-3; D is undetermined. Germline-derived CDR1 and CDR2 are SGHAT and FQNNGV. The CDR3 has 16 residues. V lost 4 bases and J 1 base, leaving 15 bases between the germline ends. CDR3: CASSSPTVTGTDTQYF. The CDR3 bases are TGTGCCAGCAGCTCTCCGACTGTTACTGGCACAGATACGCAGTATTTT.

V usage is TRBV6-5 and J usage is TRBJ1-2, with 8 bases that match TRBD1. In germline, CDR1 is MNHEY, CDR2 SVGAGI. This CDR3 is built from 15 residues. The V segment lost 4 bases and the J segment 7 bases; nucleotides outside the gene matches: 11. Here the CDR3 DNA reads TGTGCCAGCAGTTCGGTTCTGGCAGGGGGCTTTGGCTACACCTTC. Protein sequence: CASSSVLAGGFGYTF.

This chain joins TRBV5-4 and TRBJ2-5; TRBD2 aligns across 10 bases. The CDR3 spans 17 residues. Germline V gene data show CDR1 as SGHNT and CDR2 as YYREEE (reference sequence). Losses at the gene ends were 3 bases for V and 5 bases for J; bases not matched to a gene: 13. For the CDR3, the DNA is TGTGCCAGCAGCTGGCGGGGGGAGCGGGAGGGCCGGGAGACCCAGTACTTC. This encodes CASSWRGEREGRETQYF.

The J gene is TRBJ2-1, the V gene TRBV12-5; 11 positions agree with TRBD2. Trimming took 5 bases from V and 5 from J; bases not matched to a gene: 5. The CDR3 runs 15 residues. Germline CDR1 LGHNT, CDR2 FRNRAP. CDR3 DNA: TGTGCTAGTGGTGGGGGACTAGCGGAAGACAATGAGCAGTTCTTC. Its protein product is CASGGGLAEDNEQFF.

The rearrangement uses TRBV18 and TRBJ1-4, with TRBD1 as a possible D gene (5 bases). The germline V gene has CDR1 KGHSH and CDR2 LQKENI. V shed 2 bases and J shed 0 bases, with 10 bases lying between them. This CDR3 is 16 amino acids long. The CDR3 region has the DNA TGTGCCAGCTCACCATGGACAACTGCAACTAATGAAAAACTGTTTTTT. Amino acids: CASSPWTTATNEKLFF.

The chain carries TRBV28 and TRBJ2-2; 9 bases match TRBD1. In germline, CDR1 is MDHEN, CDR2 SYDVKM. The CDR3 is 16 residues long. The V and J ends lost 6 bases and 4 bases, in that order; junction bases with no gene match: 9. The CDR3 reads CASRPSVGQGTGELFF. CDR3 sequence (DNA): TGTGCCAGCAGACCCTCGGTGGGACAGGGCACCGGGGAGCTGTTTTTT.

This chain connects TRBV13 to TRBJ1-1, with TRBD1 matching 7 bases. The CDR3 has 15 residues. Trimming took 5 bases from V and 5 from J; bases not matched to a gene: 11. Germline CDR1 PRHDT, CDR2 FYEKMQ (reference sequence). CDR3 region: CASSRRTGWGTEAFF. CDR3 sequence (DNA): TGTGCCAGCAGCCGACGGACAGGCTGGGGGACTGAAGCTTTCTTT.

The chain joins TRBV27 to TRBJ2-7, with 7 bases matching TRBD1. With 0 bases clipped from V and 4 bases from J, the junction kept 9 bases outside the gene matches. Germline assignment: CDR1 MNHEY and CDR2 SMNVEV (reference sequence). The CDR3 runs to 16 residues. The CDR3 loop is CASSLSDETGLYEQYF. CDR3 in DNA: TGTGCCAGCAGTTTATCGGATGAGACAGGGCTGTACGAGCAGTACTTC.

This chain joins TRBV30 and TRBJ1-3; a weak D match, TRBD1 (6 bases). V lost 5 bases and J lost 4, with 15 bases in between. Germline assignment: CDR1 GTSNPN and CDR2 SVGIG (reference sequence). The length of the CDR3 is 14 residues. DNA of the CDR3: TGTGCCTGGGCCGGACAGTTAGAGGGAAACACCATATATTTT. Protein product: CAWAGQLEGNTIYF. Looking up the rest from reference TRBV30 and TRBJ1-3 gives the full variable domain: SQTIHQWPATLVQPVGSPLSLECTVEGTSNPNLYWYRQAAGRGLQLLFYSVGIGQISSEVPQNLSASRPQDRQFILSSKKLLLSDSGFYLCAWAGQLEGNTIYFGEGSWLTVV.

This chain connects TRBV10-2 to TRBJ1-2, with 9 bases aligning to TRBD1. The ends lost 6 bases at V and 4 bases at J; junction bases unmatched: 6. From germline, CDR1 is WSHSY and CDR2 SAAADI. This CDR3 spans 14 amino acids. CDR3 residues: CASSETQGAYGYTF. For the CDR3, the DNA is TGCGCCAGCAGCGAAACACAGGGGGCCTATGGCTACACCTTC.

This clone was detected a few times. This chain links TRBV5-1 with TRBJ1-2, with 7 bases identical to TRBD1. The germline V gene has CDR1 SGHRS and CDR2 YFSETQ. With V trimmed by 3 bases and J by 1 base, 9 bases remained unmatched. The CDR3 covers 16 residues. CDR3 loop: CASSSDREPFNYGYTF. For the CDR3, the DNA is TGCGCCAGCAGCTCAGACAGGGAGCCTTTTAACTATGGCTACACCTTC.

This clone has just one count. J is TRBJ2-7 and V is TRBV6-5; possible D gene TRBD2, 6 bases. Germline loops: CDR1 MNHEY, CDR2 SVGAGI. CDR3 length equals 13 residues. Here the CDR3 DNA reads TGTGCAGGCCGGCGGGACTTGACGCGGGAGCAGTACTTC. Protein sequence: CAGRRDLTREQYF.